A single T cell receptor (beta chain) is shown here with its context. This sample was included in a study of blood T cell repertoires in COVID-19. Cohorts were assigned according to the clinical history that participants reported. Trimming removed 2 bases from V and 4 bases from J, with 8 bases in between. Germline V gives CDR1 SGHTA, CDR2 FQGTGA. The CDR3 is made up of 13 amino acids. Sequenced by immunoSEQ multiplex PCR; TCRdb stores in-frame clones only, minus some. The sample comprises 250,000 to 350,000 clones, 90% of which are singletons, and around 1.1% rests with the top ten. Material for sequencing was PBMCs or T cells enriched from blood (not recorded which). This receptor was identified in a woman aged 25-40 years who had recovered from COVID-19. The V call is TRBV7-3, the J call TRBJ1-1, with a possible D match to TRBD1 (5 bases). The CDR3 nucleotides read TGTGCCAGCAGCTTAGAAGGGGTCACTGAAGCTTTCTTT. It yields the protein CASSLEGVTEAFF.